This T cell receptor (beta chain) was recorded in a study of response to subunit inactivated influenza vaccine. Points on this clonotype: The target antigen is unknown.

V dropped 3 bases and J dropped 5; count of bases not matched to a gene: 15. Germline values: CDR1 LNHNV, CDR2 YYDKDF (reference sequence). There are 18 residues in the CDR3. Study-wide results and caveats: The authors offered the suggestion that each seasonal influenza vaccination recruits few new T cells.

One entry per CDR3 protein results from TCRdb running MiXCR on the RT-PCR reads. The sample yields hundreds of thousands of distinct CDR3 sequences, about 14% seen once. This specimen consisted of PBMCs from blood, obtained 14 to 15 days before vaccination. The origin of this receptor is a man aged 50 to 60 who received an inactivated influenza vaccine. J is TRBJ2-2 and V is TRBV15; TRBD2 aligns across 7 bases. CDR3 sequence reads: CATSSYLSAGVPTGELFF. Here the CDR3 DNA reads TGTGCCACCAGCAGTTACCTCTCCGCGGGAGTACCTACCGGGGAGCTGTTTTTT.